A selection of T cell receptor beta chains follows, all from one sample in a study of persistence of HIV-infected CD4 T cells. The repertoire was sequenced with immunoSEQ multiplex PCR; TCRdb's copy has only in-frame clones and lacks some. This table has some 58,000 clones, over 60% appearing once. No antigen has been identified for these receptors. Sample: CD4+ T cells sorted from PBMCs after approximately 20-hour stimulation, taken from a patient who received antiretroviral therapy. The receptors shown here come from an adult man with HIV who was CMV-seropositive. Both conserved end residues are part of each CDR3. D genes are given only for firm matches. Where a row states a size, it is once, few, many or the class of an expanded clone; other rows omit it.

D gene | J gene | clone size | V gene | CDR3 protein | CDR3 DNA
NA | TRBJ1-6 | once | TRBV27 | CASRPQGGSNSPLHF | TGTGCCAGCCGACCCCAAGGTGGCAGTAATTCACCCCTCCACTTT
NA | TRBJ1-4 | NA | TRBV7-6 | CASSLGHTNEKLFF | TGTGCCAGCAGCTTGGGACATACTAATGAAAAACTGTTTTTT
NA | TRBJ1-3 | NA | TRBV6-2/TRBV6-3 | CASSGGLLASGNTIYF | TGTGCCAGCAGTGGGGGACTGCTCGCCTCTGGAAACACCATATATTTT
NA | TRBJ2-3 | once | TRBV9 | CATSTSLRDTQYF | TGTGCCACATCAACCTCCCTAAGGGATACGCAGTATTTT
NA | TRBJ1-5 | NA | TRBV19 | CASIPGHASGLSNQPQHF | TGTGCCAGTATTCCAGGGCACGCCAGTGGACTTAGCAATCAGCCCCAGCATTTT
TRBD1 | TRBJ1-2 | NA | TRBV6-5 | CASMGGTGFIYGYTF | TGTGCCAGCATGGGCGGGACAGGGTTTATCTATGGCTACACCTTC
NA | TRBJ1-1 | few | TRBV3-1/TRBV3-2 | CASSLGGSPNTEAFF | TGTGCCAGCAGCCTAGGAGGGTCCCCGAACACTGAAGCTTTCTTT
NA | TRBJ1-1 | NA | TRBV7-9 | CASSRMGLEAFF | TGTGCCAGCAGCCGAATGGGACTAGAAGCTTTCTTT
NA | TRBJ2-7 | NA | TRBV28 | CASSSRTPSALYEQYF | TGTGCCAGCAGCTCCCGGACCCCCTCCGCCCTCTACGAGCAGTACTTC
TRBD1 | TRBJ1-1 | NA | TRBV5-5 | CASSLVTGGGTEAFF | TGTGCCAGCAGCTTGGTGACAGGGGGCGGCACTGAAGCTTTCTTT
NA | TRBJ1-6 | NA | TRBV5-1 | CASSLAGVASPLHF | TGCGCCAGCAGCTTGGCGGGTGTGGCTTCACCCCTCCACTTT
NA | TRBJ1-6 | NA | TRBV13 | CASSQYNSPLHF | TGTGCCAGCAGTCAATATAATTCACCCCTCCACTTT
NA | TRBJ1-5 | medium-sized | TRBV6-6 | CASSFGGANQPQHF | TGTGCCAGCAGTTTTGGCGGGGCAAATCAGCCCCAGCATTTT
NA | TRBJ2-2 | NA | TRBV19 | CASSAIDRNTGELFF | TGTGCCAGTAGTGCAATAGACAGGAACACCGGGGAGCTGTTTTTT
NA | TRBJ1-2 | once | TRBV18 | CASSPSDVQGGYTF | TGTGCCAGCTCGCCTTCGGATGTTCAGGGGGGCTACACCTTC
TRBD1 | TRBJ1-2 | NA | TRBV5-1 | CASSEEGADYGYTF | TGCGCCAGCAGCGAGGAGGGGGCCGACTATGGCTACACCTTC
NA | TRBJ1-1 | NA | TRBV5-1 | CASSLASGGGMNTEAFF | TGCGCCAGCAGCTTGGCCAGCGGGGGAGGTATGAACACTGAAGCTTTCTTT
NA | TRBJ2-3 | NA | TRBV6-5 | CASSFRRGNADTQYF | TGTGCCAGCAGTTTTAGGCGGGGCAACGCAGATACGCAGTATTTT
NA | TRBJ1-1 | NA | TRBV5-1 | CASSLISTGTEAFF | TGCGCCAGCAGCTTGATTTCGACGGGGACTGAAGCTTTCTTT
NA | TRBJ1-1 | once | TRBV10-3 | CAVRKDWGAGRNTEAFF | TGTGCCGTCCGAAAAGACTGGGGCGCTGGTCGGAACACTGAAGCTTTCTTT
NA | TRBJ1-6 | NA | TRBV6-1 | CASSEGDSLTSPLHF | TGTGCCAGCAGTGAAGGTGACAGCCTCACTTCACCCCTCCACTTT
NA | TRBJ2-7 | NA | TRBV3-1/TRBV3-2 | CASTSGTLQYF | TGTGCCAGCACCTCCGGGACCCTGCAGTACTTC
TRBD1 | TRBJ1-4 | NA | TRBV5-6 | CASSTPGQGWATNEKLFF | TGTGCCAGCAGCACTCCGGGACAGGGGTGGGCAACTAATGAAAAACTGTTTTTT
NA | TRBJ2-7 | NA | TRBV6-5 | CASSYSRESAFYEQYF | TGTGCCAGCAGTTACTCAAGGGAGTCGGCATTCTACGAGCAGTACTTC
NA | TRBJ2-7 | few | TRBV9 | CASSVDVGNYEQYF | TGTGCCAGCAGCGTCGACGTTGGAAATTACGAGCAGTACTTC
NA | TRBJ1-2 | few | TRBV6-6 | CASSQYSTNYGYTF | TGTGCCAGCAGTCAATACAGCACTAACTATGGCTACACCTTC
TRBD2 | TRBJ2-1 | NA | TRBV5-1 | CASSVRTSGGNEQFF | TGCGCCAGCAGCGTCAGGACTAGCGGGGGCAATGAGCAGTTCTTC
TRBD2 | TRBJ2-2 | NA | TRBV24-1 | CATSDNLGTSFAGELFF | TGTGCCACCAGTGATAATCTCGGGACTAGCTTCGCCGGGGAGCTGTTTTTT
NA | TRBJ1-1 | few | TRBV5-1 | CASSLGENTEAFF | TGCGCCAGCAGCTTGGGAGAGAACACTGAAGCTTTCTTT
TRBD1 | TRBJ1-6 | few | TRBV7-9 | CASSLNRGVGSPLHF | TGTGCCAGCAGCTTAAACAGGGGGGTTGGTTCACCCCTCCACTTT
TRBD1 | TRBJ1-2 | NA | TRBV4-1 | CASSQAAPGTDESYGYTF | TGCGCCAGCAGCCAAGCCGCCCCCGGGACAGATGAATCCTATGGCTACACCTTC
TRBD1 | TRBJ1-5 | NA | TRBV19 | CASRGQGTNQPQHF | TGTGCCAGCCGGGGACAGGGTACTAATCAGCCCCAGCATTTT
NA | TRBJ1-1 | NA | TRBV20-1 | CSASVPNTMNTEAFF | TGCAGTGCTAGTGTCCCGAATACCATGAACACTGAAGCTTTCTTT
NA | TRBJ1-2 | NA | TRBV6-5 | CASREDSAYGYTF | TGTGCCAGCAGGGAGGACAGCGCCTATGGCTACACCTTC
NA | TRBJ1-1 | NA | TRBV4-2 | CASSQDGLAFF | TGTGCCAGCAGCCAAGACGGGTTGGCTTTCTTT
NA | TRBJ1-1 | NA | TRBV7-6 | CASSLEGQATEAFF | TGTGCCAGCAGCTTAGAAGGGCAGGCTACTGAAGCTTTCTTT
NA | TRBJ2-7 | NA | TRBV2 | CASSDQDSYYEQYF | TGTGCCAGCAGTGACCAAGATTCTTACTACGAGCAGTACTTC